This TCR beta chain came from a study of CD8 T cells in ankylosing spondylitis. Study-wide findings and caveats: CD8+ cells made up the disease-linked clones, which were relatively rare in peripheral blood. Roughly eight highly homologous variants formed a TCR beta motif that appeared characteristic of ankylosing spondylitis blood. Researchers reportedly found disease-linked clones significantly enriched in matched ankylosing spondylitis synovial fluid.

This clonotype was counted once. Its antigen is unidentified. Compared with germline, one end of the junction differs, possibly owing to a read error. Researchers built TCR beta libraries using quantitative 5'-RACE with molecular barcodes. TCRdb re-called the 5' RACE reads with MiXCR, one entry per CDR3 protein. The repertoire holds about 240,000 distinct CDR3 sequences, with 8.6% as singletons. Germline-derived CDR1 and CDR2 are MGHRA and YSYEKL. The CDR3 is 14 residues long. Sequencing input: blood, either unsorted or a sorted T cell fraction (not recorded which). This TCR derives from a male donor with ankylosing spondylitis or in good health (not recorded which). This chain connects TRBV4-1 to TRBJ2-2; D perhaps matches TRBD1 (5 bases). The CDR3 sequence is CASNQDRGTGELFF. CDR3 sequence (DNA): TGCGCCAGCAACCAAGACAGAGGAACCGGGGAGCTGTTTTTT.